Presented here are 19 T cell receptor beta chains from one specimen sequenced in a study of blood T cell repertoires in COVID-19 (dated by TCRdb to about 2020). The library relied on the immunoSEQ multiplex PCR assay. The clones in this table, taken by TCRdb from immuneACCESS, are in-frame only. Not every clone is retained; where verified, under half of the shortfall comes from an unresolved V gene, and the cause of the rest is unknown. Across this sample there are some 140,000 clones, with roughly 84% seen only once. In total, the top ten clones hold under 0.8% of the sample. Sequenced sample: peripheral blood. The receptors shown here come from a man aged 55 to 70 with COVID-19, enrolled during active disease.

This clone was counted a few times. The CDR3 loop reads CASSSRTGPNYEQYF. For the CDR3, the DNA is TGTGCCAGCAGTTCCCGGACAGGGCCCAACTACGAGCAGTACTTC. The rearrangement uses TRBV27 and TRBJ2-7; 8 bases agree with TRBD1. The junction had 8 bases not matched to a gene; V was cut back by 4 bases and J by 3 bases. This CDR3 has 15 amino acids. Germline V CDR1 and CDR2: MNHEY, SMNVEV (reference sequence).

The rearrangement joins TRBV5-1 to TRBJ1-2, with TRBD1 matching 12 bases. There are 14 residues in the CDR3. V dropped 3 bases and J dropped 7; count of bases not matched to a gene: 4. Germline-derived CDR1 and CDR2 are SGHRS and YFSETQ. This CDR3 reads CASSWGQGASGYTF. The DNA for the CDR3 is TGCGCCAGCAGCTGGGGACAGGGGGCATCTGGCTACACCTTC.

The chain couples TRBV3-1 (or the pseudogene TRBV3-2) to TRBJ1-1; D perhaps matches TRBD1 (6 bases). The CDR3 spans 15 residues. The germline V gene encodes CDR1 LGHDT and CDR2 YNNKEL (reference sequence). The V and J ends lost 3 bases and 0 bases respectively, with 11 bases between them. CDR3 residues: CASSHWGGVNTEAFF. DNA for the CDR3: TGTGCCAGCAGCCACTGGGGGGGCGTGAACACTGAAGCTTTCTTT.

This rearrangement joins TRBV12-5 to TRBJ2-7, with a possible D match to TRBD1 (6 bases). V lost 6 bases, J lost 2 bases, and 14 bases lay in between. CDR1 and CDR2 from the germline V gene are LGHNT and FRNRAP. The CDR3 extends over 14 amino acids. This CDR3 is CASGSDRPPYEQYF. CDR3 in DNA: TGTGCTAGTGGCTCAGACAGGCCGCCCTACGAGCAGTACTTC.

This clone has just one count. CDR3 in amino acids: CASRAGTGMDTQYF. CDR3 DNA: TGTGCCAGCAGAGCCGGGACAGGGATGGATACGCAGTATTTT. The chain uses TRBV6-5 and TRBJ2-3, with TRBD1 matching over 9 bases. The V gene's germline CDR1 is MNHEY and CDR2 SVGAGI. Trimming removed 6 bases from V and 6 bases from J; junction bases left unmatched: 7. The CDR3 has 14 residues.

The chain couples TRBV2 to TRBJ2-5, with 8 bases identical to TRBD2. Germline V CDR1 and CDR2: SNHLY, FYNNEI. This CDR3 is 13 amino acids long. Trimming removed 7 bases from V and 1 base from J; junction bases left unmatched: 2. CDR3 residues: CASIGTSQETQYF. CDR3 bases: TGTGCCAGCATTGGGACTAGCCAAGAGACCCAGTACTTC.

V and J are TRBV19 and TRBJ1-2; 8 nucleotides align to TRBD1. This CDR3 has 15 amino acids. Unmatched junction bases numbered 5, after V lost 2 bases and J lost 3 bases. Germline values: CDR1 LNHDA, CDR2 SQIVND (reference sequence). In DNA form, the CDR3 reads TGTGCCAGTAGTATACGCGACAGGGGAGACTATGGCTACACCTTC. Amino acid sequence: CASSIRDRGDYGYTF.

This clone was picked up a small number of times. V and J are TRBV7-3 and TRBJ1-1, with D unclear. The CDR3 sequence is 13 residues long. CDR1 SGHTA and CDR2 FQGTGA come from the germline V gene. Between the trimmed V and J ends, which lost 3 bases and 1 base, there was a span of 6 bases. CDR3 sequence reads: CASSFGGNTEAFF. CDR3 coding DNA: TGTGCCAGCAGCTTCGGTGGGAACACTGAAGCTTTCTTT.

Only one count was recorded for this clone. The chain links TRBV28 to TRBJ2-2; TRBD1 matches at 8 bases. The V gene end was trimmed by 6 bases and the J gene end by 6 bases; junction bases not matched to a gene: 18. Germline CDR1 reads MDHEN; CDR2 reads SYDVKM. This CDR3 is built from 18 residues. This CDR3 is CASSPKFGTGSRAGELFF. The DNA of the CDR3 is TGTGCCAGCAGCCCCAAATTTGGGACAGGCTCGCGGGCCGGGGAGCTGTTTTTT.

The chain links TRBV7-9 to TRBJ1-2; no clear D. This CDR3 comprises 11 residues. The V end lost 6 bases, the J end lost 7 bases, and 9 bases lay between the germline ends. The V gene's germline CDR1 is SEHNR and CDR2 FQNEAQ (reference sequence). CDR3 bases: TGTGCCAGCAGGGAGGATCTTGGCTACACCTTC. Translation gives CASREDLGYTF.

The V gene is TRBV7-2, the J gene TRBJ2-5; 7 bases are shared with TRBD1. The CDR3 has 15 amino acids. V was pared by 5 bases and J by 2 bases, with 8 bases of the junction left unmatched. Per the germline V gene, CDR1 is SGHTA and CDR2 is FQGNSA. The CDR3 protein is CASSLGTAKQETQYF. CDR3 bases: TGTGCCAGCAGCCTGGGGACAGCGAAGCAAGAGACCCAGTACTTC.

CDR3 in DNA: TGTGCCAGCTCAGGAAGGACAGGTCCCTCTGGGGCCAACGTCCTGACTTTC. This gives the protein CASSGRTGPSGANVLTF. The gene calls are TRBV18 and TRBJ2-6; TRBD1 agrees at 7 bases. J was trimmed by 0 bases and V by 5 bases; bases with no gene match: 7. Germline V gene sequence: CDR1 KGHSH, CDR2 LQKENI. CDR3 length: 17 residues.

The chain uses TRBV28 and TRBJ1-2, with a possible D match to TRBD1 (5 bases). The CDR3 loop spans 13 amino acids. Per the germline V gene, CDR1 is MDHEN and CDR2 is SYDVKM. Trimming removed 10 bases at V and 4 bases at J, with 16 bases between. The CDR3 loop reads CATGGHGIYGYTF. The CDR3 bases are TGTGCCACCGGGGGTCATGGTATCTATGGCTACACCTTC.

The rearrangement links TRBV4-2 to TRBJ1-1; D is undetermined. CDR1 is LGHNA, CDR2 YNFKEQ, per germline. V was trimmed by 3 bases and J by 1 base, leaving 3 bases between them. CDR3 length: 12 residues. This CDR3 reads CASSHQNTEAFF. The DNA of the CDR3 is TGTGCCAGCAGCCACCAGAACACTGAAGCTTTCTTT.

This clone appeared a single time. DNA for the CDR3: TGCGCCAGCAGCTCCAGGGCGGGAAATTCACCCCTCCACTTT. It encodes CASSSRAGNSPLHF. V is TRBV4-3 and J is TRBJ1-6, with D maybe TRBD1 (5 bases). This CDR3 has 14 amino acids. From germline, CDR1 is LGHNA and CDR2 YSLEER. Trimming cost V 5 bases and J 7 bases, with 12 bases left between them.

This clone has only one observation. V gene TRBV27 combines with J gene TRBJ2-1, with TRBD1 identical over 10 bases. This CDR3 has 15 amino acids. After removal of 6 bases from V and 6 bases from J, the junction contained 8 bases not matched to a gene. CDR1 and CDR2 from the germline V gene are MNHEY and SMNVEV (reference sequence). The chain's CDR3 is CASSEPGTGVNEQFF. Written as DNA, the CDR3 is TGTGCCAGCAGCGAACCCGGGACAGGGGTCAATGAGCAGTTCTTC.

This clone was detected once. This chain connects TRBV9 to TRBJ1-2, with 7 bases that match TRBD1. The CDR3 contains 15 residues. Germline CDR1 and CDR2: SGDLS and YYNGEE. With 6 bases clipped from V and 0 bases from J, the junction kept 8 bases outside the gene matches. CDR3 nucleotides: TGTGCCAGCACCCCAGGGACAGCAGCTAACTATGGCTACACCTTC. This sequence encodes CASTPGTAANYGYTF.

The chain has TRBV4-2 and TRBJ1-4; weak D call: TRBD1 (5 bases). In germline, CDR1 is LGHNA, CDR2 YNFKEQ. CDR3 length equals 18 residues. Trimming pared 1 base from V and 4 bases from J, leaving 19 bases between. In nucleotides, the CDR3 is TGTGCCAGCAGCCAAGTAGGGGATCCCAGGTTCTTTAATGAAAAACTGTTTTTT. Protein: CASSQVGDPRFFNEKLFF.

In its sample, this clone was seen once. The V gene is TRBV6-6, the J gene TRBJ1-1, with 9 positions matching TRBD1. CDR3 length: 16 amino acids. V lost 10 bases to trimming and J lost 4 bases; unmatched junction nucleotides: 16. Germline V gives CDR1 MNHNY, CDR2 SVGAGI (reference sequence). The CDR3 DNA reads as TGTGCCACGGAACAGGGGGCGAGGGGAGGTTTCACTGAAGCTTTCTTT. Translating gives CATEQGARGGFTEAFF.